Here is one TCR beta chain with its context. Time point described: persistent/refractory GD, antithyroid drugs over 5 years with positive TRAb. PBMCs were the source of the RNA used for TCR sequencing. This sample is part of a study of regulatory T cells in long-lasting Graves disease. Construction of TCR beta libraries relied on iRepertoire HTBI primers and on Arm-PCR targeting CDR3 regions. From the multiplex PCR reads, TCRdb called clonotypes with MiXCR, one entry per CDR3 protein. Of about 470,000 distinct CDR3 sequences listed, less than 25% are singletons. The CDR3 has 15 residues. Germline lookup yields CDR1 DFQATT and CDR2 SNEGSKA (reference sequence). The V end lost 0 bases, the J end lost 0 bases, and 12 bases lay between the germline ends.

The rearrangement joins TRBV20-1 to TRBJ2-7; TRBD1 is a possible D gene (6 bases). The receptor comes from a female donor with Graves disease. Sequenced here: peripheral blood mononuclear cells (PBMCs), sampled when the disease was refractory, from a patient treated with antithyroid drugs. The CDR3 sequence: CSARDSAGASYEQYF. As DNA, the CDR3 is TGCAGTGCTAGAGATTCGGCAGGGGCCTCCTACGAGCAGTACTTC.